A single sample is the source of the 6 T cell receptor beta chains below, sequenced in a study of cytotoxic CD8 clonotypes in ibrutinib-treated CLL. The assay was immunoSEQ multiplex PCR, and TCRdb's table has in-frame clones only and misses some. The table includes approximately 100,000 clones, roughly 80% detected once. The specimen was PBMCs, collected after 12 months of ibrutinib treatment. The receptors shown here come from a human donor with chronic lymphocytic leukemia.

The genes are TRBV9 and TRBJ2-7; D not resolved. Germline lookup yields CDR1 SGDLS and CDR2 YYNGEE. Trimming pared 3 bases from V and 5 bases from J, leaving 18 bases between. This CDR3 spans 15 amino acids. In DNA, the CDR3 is TGTGCCAGCAGCGCCTCCCTGGGGATGCGAAACGAGCAGTACTTC. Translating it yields CASSASLGMRNEQYF.

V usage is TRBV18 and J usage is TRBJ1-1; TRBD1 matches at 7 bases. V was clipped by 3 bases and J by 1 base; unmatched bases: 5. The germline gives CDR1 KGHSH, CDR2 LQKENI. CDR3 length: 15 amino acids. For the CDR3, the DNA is TGTGCCAGCTCACCTGCCCGACAGGGGAACACTGAAGCTTTCTTT. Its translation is CASSPARQGNTEAFF.

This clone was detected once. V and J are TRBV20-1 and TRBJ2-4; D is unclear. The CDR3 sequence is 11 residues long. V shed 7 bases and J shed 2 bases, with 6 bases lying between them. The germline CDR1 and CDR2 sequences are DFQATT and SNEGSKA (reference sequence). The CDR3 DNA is TGCAGTGGAGATTCCAAAAACATTCAGTACTTC. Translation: CSGDSKNIQYF.

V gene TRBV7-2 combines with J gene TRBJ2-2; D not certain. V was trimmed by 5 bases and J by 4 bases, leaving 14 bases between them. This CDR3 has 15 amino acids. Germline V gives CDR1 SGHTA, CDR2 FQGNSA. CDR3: CASSPRTILTGELFF. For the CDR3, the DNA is TGTGCCAGCAGCCCGAGGACCATTCTCACCGGGGAGCTGTTTTTT.

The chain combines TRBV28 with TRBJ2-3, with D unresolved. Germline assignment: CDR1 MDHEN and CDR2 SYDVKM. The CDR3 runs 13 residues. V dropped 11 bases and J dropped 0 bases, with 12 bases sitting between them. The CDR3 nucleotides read TGTGCCTCCCAAACACCAAGCACAGATACGCAGTATTTT. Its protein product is CASQTPSTDTQYF.

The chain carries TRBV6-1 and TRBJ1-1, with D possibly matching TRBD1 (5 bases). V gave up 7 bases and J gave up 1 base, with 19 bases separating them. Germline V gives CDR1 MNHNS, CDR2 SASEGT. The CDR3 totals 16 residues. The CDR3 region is CASNEGIGGANTEAFF. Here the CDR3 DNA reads TGTGCCAGCAATGAGGGCATAGGAGGGGCGAACACTGAAGCTTTCTTT.